The T cell receptor (beta chain) under discussion was sequenced for a study of control samples from healthy donors and cancer patients (dated by TCRdb to the early 2020s). The library relied on the immunoSEQ multiplex PCR assay. TCRdb re-hosts the immuneACCESS table, in-frame sequences only. Its copies lack some clones; in the studies checked, an unresolved V gene accounts for under half of them, and the cause for the rest is not known. The sample table shows some 66,000 clones, and 65% to 90% are seen once. Of the sample, 4.5% to 6.5% falls within the top ten clones. Comments on this clone: Its antigen is currently not known. Base qualities are not recorded, but no much larger clone differs from it by a single base.

Including cysteine and phenylalanine, the CDR3 has 12 amino acids. CDR3 DNA only is kept here, 36 bases in frame from base 1. The germline V gene gives CDR1 as KGHDR and CDR2 as SFDVKD. The germline ends are 9 bases apart after V is trimmed by 6 bases and J by 7 bases. This sequence uses TRBV24-1 and TRBJ1-5; the D gene cannot be resolved reliably. The sequencing sample was made of blood. The clonotype comes from a man aged 35 to 55 in good health. The nucleotides are TGTGCCACCAGTCTGGCTGGGCAGCCCCAGCATTTT. It encodes CATSLAGQPQHF.